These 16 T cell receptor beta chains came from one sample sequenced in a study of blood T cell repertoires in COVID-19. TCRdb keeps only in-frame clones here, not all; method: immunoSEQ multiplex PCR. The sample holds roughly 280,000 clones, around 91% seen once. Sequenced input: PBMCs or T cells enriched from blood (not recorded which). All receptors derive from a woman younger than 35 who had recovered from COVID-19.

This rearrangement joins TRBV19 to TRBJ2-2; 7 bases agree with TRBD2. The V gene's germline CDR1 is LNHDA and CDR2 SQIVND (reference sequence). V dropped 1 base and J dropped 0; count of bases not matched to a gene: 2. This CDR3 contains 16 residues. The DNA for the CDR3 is TGTGCCAGTAGTATAGGTCGGGGGGCGAACACCGGGGAGCTGTTTTTT. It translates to CASSIGRGANTGELFF. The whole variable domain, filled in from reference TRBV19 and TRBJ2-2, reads DGGITQSPKYLFRKEGQNVTLSCEQNLNHDAMYWYRQDPGQGLRLIYYSQIVNDFQKGDIAEGYSVSREKKESFPLTVTSAQKNPTAFYLCASSIGRGANTGELFFGEGSRLTVL.

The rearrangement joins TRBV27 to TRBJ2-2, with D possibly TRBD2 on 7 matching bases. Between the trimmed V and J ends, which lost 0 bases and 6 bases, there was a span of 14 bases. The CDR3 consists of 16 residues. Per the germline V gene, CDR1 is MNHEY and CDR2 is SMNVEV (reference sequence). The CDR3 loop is CASSLSGGRWSGELFF. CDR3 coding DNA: TGTGCCAGCAGTTTATCGGGGGGGCGGTGGTCCGGGGAGCTGTTTTTT.

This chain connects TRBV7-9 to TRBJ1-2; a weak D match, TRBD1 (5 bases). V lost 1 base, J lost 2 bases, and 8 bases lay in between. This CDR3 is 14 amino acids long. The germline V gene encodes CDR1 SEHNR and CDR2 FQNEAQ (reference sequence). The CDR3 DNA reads TGTGCCAGCAGCTTAGGACAGACAAACTATGGCTACACCTTC. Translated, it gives CASSLGQTNYGYTF.

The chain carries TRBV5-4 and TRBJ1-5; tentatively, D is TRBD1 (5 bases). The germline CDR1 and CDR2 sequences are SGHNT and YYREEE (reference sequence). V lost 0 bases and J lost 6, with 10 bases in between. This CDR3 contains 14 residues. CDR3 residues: CASSLDQGAQPQHF. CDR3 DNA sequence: TGTGCCAGCAGCTTGGATCAAGGGGCTCAGCCCCAGCATTTT.

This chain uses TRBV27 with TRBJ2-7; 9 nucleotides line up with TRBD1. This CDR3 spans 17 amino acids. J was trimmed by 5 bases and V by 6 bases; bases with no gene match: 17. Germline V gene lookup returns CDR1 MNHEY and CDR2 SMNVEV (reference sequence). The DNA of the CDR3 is TGTGCCAGCAGCGTTTACATTGGGGACAGGGTTAACCACGAGCAGTACTTC. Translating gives CASSVYIGDRVNHEQYF.

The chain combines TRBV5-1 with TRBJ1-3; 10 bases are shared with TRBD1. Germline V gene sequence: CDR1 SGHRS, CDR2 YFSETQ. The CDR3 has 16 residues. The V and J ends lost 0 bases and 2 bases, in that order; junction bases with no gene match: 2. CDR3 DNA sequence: TGCGCCAGCAGCTTGGGTGACAGGGGGCCTGGAAACACCATATATTTT. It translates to CASSLGDRGPGNTIYF.

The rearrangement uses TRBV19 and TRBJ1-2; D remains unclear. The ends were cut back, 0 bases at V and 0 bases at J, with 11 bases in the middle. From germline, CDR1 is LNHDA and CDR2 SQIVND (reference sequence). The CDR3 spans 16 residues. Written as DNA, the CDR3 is TGTGCCAGTAGTATAGAAAGAGGGAGATCTAACTATGGCTACACCTTC. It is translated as CASSIERGRSNYGYTF.

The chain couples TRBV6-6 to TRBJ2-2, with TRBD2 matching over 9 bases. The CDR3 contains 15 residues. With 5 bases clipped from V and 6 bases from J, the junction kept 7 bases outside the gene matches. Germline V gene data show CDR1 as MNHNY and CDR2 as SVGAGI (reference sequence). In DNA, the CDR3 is TGTGCCAGCAGTATCAGCGGGGGGAGGGCCGGGGAGCTGTTTTTT. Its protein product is CASSISGGRAGELFF.

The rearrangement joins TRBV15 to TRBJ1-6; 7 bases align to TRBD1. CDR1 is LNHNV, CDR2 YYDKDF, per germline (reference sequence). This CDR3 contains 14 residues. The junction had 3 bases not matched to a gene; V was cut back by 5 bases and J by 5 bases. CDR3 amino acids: CATSYGQDNSPLHF. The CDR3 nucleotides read TGTGCCACCAGCTATGGACAGGATAATTCACCCCTCCACTTT.

This CDR3 is CASSSTTGGGLQETQYF. In DNA form, the CDR3 reads TGTGCCAGCAGTTCTACGACAGGGGGGGGATTACAAGAGACCCAGTACTTC. The J gene is TRBJ2-5, the V gene TRBV28; 9 nucleotides match TRBD1. There are 17 residues in the CDR3. The trim removed 4 bases at V and 2 bases at J, leaving 11 bases unmatched. The germline V gene has CDR1 MDHEN and CDR2 SYDVKM.

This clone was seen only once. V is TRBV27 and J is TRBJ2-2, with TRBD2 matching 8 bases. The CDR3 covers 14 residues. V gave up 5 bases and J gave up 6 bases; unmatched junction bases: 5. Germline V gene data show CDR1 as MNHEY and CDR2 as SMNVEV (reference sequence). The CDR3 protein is CASSTLADPGELFF. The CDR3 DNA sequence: TGTGCCAGCAGTACACTAGCGGACCCCGGGGAGCTGTTTTTT.

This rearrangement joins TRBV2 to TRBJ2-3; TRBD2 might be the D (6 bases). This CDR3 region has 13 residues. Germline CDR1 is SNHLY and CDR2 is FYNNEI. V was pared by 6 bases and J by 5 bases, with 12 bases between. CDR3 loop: CASRASGEDTQYF. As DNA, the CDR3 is TGTGCCAGCAGGGCCTCGGGGGAAGATACGCAGTATTTT.

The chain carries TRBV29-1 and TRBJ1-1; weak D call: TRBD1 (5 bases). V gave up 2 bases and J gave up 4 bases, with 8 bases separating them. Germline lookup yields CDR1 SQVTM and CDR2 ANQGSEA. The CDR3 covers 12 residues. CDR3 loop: CSVEKGATEAFF. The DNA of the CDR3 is TGCAGCGTTGAAAAAGGGGCCACTGAAGCTTTCTTT.

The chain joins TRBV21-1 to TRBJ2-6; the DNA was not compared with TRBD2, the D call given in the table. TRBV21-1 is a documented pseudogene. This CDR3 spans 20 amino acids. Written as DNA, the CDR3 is TGTGCCAGCAGCAAAGTCCGGAGACTAGCGGGGAGCTCTGGGGCCAACGTCCTGACTTTC. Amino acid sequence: CASSKVRRLAGSSGANVLTF.

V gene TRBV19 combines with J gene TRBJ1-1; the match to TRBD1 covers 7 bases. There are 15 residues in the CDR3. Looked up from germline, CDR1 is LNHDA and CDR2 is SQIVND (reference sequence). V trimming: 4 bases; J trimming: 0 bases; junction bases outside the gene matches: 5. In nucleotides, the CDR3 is TGTGCCAGTAGTAAACTAACAGGGGTGAACACTGAAGCTTTCTTT. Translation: CASSKLTGVNTEAFF.

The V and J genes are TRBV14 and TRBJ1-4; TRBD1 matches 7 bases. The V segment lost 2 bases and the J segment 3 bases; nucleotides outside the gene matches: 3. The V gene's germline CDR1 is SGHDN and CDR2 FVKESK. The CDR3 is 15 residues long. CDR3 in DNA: TGTGCCAGCAGCCAATTGACAGGGTCTAATGAAAAACTGTTTTTT. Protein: CASSQLTGSNEKLFF.